Presented here are 20 T cell receptor beta chains from one specimen sequenced in a study of technical replicates of blood from a few donors. The assay was immunoSEQ multiplex PCR, and TCRdb's table has in-frame clones only and misses some. The sample comprises around 78,000 clones, about 94% of which are singletons, and around 0.25% rests with the top ten. The sample consisted of T cells isolated from PBMCs. The receptor source for this set is a human donor in good health.

The J gene is TRBJ1-2, the V gene TRBV5-1, with D uncertain. CDR1 SGHRS and CDR2 YFSETQ come from the germline V gene. The CDR3 loop spans 14 amino acids. V was shortened by 4 bases and J by 0 bases, with 10 bases between the two germline ends. The CDR3 nucleotides are TGCGCCAGCAGCCTCGGTGCCGCTAACTATGGCTACACCTTC. Translated: CASSLGAANYGYTF.

The V and J genes are TRBV2 and TRBJ2-7; 11 bases fit TRBD1. J gave up 4 bases and V 7 bases, and 3 bases lay outside the gene matches. The CDR3 consists of 13 residues. Per the germline V gene, CDR1 is SNHLY and CDR2 is FYNNEI. Here the CDR3 reads CASIGQGAYEQYF. The CDR3 DNA reads as TGTGCCAGCATTGGACAGGGGGCATACGAGCAGTACTTC.

The chain has TRBV6-5 and TRBJ1-3; 8 positions match TRBD1. This CDR3 comprises 15 residues. CDR1 is MNHEY and CDR2 is SVGAGI in the germline V gene. With 6 bases clipped from V and 1 base from J, the junction kept 5 bases outside the gene matches. As DNA, the CDR3 is TGTGCCAGCAGCCTCACAGGGGGTTCTGGAAACACCATATATTTT. This encodes CASSLTGGSGNTIYF.

V and J are TRBV27 and TRBJ2-5; TRBD1 aligns across 7 bases. The germline CDR1 and CDR2 sequences are MNHEY and SMNVEV (reference sequence). V was clipped by 5 bases and J by 5 bases; unmatched bases: 11. There are 15 residues in the CDR3. The DNA for the CDR3 is TGTGCCAGCAGTAGAGGACAAACCAGGGGGGAGACCCAGTACTTC. Protein product: CASSRGQTRGETQYF.

This chain links TRBV2 with TRBJ2-7, with TRBD2 matching over 9 bases. The CDR3 consists of 14 residues. Germline loops: CDR1 SNHLY, CDR2 FYNNEI. The V gene end was trimmed by 2 bases and the J gene end by 8 bases; junction bases not matched to a gene: 7. Here the CDR3 reads CASSEILAGLQQYF. In DNA, the CDR3 is TGTGCCAGCAGTGAAATTCTAGCGGGGCTCCAGCAGTACTTC.

The chain is built from TRBV30 and TRBJ2-1, with 7 bases lining up with TRBD2. Germline-derived CDR1 and CDR2 are GTSNPN and SVGIG (reference sequence). The CDR3 has 14 residues. V dropped 0 bases and J dropped 7; count of bases not matched to a gene: 6. The CDR3 DNA reads TGTGCCTGGAGTGTAGGGAGGGTAGGGAATGAGCAGTTCTTC. This encodes CAWSVGRVGNEQFF.

This chain joins TRBV5-1 and TRBJ2-1, with 8 bases that match TRBD2. Looked up from germline, CDR1 is SGHRS and CDR2 is YFSETQ. This CDR3 is 14 amino acids long. The J segment lost 0 bases and the V segment lost 4 bases, leaving 0 bases of the junction unmatched. DNA of the CDR3: TGCGCCAGCAGCACTAGCGGCTCCTACAATGAGCAGTTCTTC. Protein product: CASSTSGSYNEQFF.

The gene calls are TRBV29-1 and TRBJ1-2; a possible D gene is TRBD1 (5 bases). CDR3 length equals 13 residues. The germline V gene encodes CDR1 SQVTM and CDR2 ANQGSEA. Trimming took off 6 bases at V and 3 bases at J, with 14 bases between the two ends. The CDR3 region has the DNA TGCAGCGTGGTCGGCACAGGAGACTATGGCTACACCTTC. Amino acids: CSVVGTGDYGYTF.

The rearrangement uses TRBV6-5 and TRBJ2-7, with D possibly matching TRBD2 (6 bases). CDR1 is MNHEY and CDR2 is SVGAGI in the germline V gene. V lost 6 bases and J 4 bases, leaving 13 bases between the germline ends. The CDR3 totals 13 residues. This chain's CDR3 is CASSPGLSYEQYF. The CDR3, as DNA: TGTGCCAGCAGCCCGGGACTCTCATACGAGCAGTACTTC.

This chain uses TRBV6-5 with TRBJ1-5, with 8 bases aligning to TRBD1. The CDR3 runs to 15 residues. From germline, CDR1 is MNHEY and CDR2 SVGAGI. V lost 5 bases to trimming and J lost 0 bases; unmatched junction nucleotides: 3. The CDR3 spells CASSPTGDSNQPQHF. Here the CDR3 DNA reads TGTGCCAGCAGTCCGACAGGGGATAGCAATCAGCCCCAGCATTTT.

The rearrangement uses TRBV6-5 and TRBJ1-5; 9 positions match TRBD1. Losses at the gene ends were 6 bases for V and 6 bases for J; bases not matched to a gene: 6. The CDR3 covers 14 residues. Germline-derived CDR1 and CDR2 are MNHEY and SVGAGI. The CDR3 DNA is TGTGCCAGCAGCAAACAGGGGGCTATTCAGCCCCAGCATTTT. It is translated as CASSKQGAIQPQHF.

This clone was counted once. V gene TRBV7-9 combines with J gene TRBJ2-7; D perhaps matches TRBD2 (6 bases). This CDR3 spans 14 amino acids. Germline CDR1 reads SEHNR; CDR2 reads FQNEAQ (reference sequence). With 3 bases removed from V and 4 bases from J, the gap between germline ends came to 13 bases. The CDR3 loop reads CASSFDYGGYEQYF. The CDR3, as DNA: TGTGCCAGCAGCTTCGACTATGGGGGGTACGAGCAGTACTTC.

This chain links TRBV5-1 with TRBJ1-1; D uncertain. Germline loops: CDR1 SGHRS, CDR2 YFSETQ. The V gene lost 2 bases and the J gene lost 1 base, with 12 bases spanning the gap. CDR3 length equals 15 residues. For the CDR3, the DNA is TGCGCCAGCAGCTTCTCGATTACAGAGAACACTGAAGCTTTCTTT. Translating gives CASSFSITENTEAFF.

The gene calls are TRBV7-9 and TRBJ2-3; weak D call: TRBD1 (5 bases). V was trimmed by 3 bases and J by 3 bases, leaving 16 bases between them. CDR1 is SEHNR, CDR2 FQNEAQ, per germline (reference sequence). There are 16 residues in the CDR3. In nucleotides, the CDR3 is TGTGCCAGCAGCTTTTTAGCAGGGTTAGCTACAGATACGCAGTATTTT. Its translation: CASSFLAGLATDTQYF. Full variable domain (remainder filled in from reference TRBV7-9 and TRBJ2-3): DTGVSQNPRHKITKRGQNVTFRCDPISEHNRLYWYRQTLGQGPEFLTYFQNEAQLEKSRLLSDRFSAERPKGSFSTLEIQRTEQGDSAMYLCASSFLAGLATDTQYFGPGTRLTVL.

The chain has TRBV6-1 and TRBJ2-3, with D perhaps TRBD2 (5 bases). Trimming removed 10 bases at V and 2 bases at J, with 19 bases between. This CDR3 is built from 15 residues. The germline V gene encodes CDR1 MNHNS and CDR2 SASEGT. The CDR3 DNA reads TGTGCCATTTACGACTATGTTATGCACACAGATACGCAGTATTTT. Its translation: CAIYDYVMHTDTQYF.

The rearrangement uses TRBV29-1 and TRBJ1-2; 11 bases agree with TRBD1. V lost 4 bases and J lost 7; bases outside the gene matches: 2. The length of the CDR3 is 12 residues. The germline V gene has CDR1 SQVTM and CDR2 ANQGSEA. The CDR3 sequence is CSVAGTGGGYTF. In DNA form, the CDR3 reads TGCAGCGTTGCCGGGACAGGGGGTGGCTACACCTTC. Filled out from reference TRBV29-1 and TRBJ1-2, the complete variable domain reads SAVISQKPSRDICQRGTSLTIQCQVDSQVTMMFWYRQQPGQSLTLIATANQGSEATYESGFVIDKFPISRPNLTFSTLTVSNMSPEDSSIYLCSVAGTGGGYTFGSGTRLTVV.

This sequence joins TRBV6-1 and TRBJ2-5; 13 bases fit TRBD2. The J segment lost 5 bases and the V segment lost 11 bases, leaving 11 bases of the junction unmatched. Germline V gene data show CDR1 as MNHNS and CDR2 as SASEGT. The CDR3 is made up of 15 amino acids. The CDR3 reads CAGTRTSGGRETQYF. In DNA form, the CDR3 reads TGTGCCGGCACCCGGACTAGCGGGGGCCGGGAGACCCAGTACTTC.

The J gene is TRBJ2-3, the V gene TRBV15; 12 bases are shared with TRBD2. The germline CDR1 and CDR2 sequences are LNHNV and YYDKDF (reference sequence). Trimming at V came to 10 bases and at J to 2 bases, leaving 13 bases not matched to a gene. The CDR3 runs to 17 residues. CDR3 sequence (DNA): TGTGCCATCGCGACTATGCTAGCGGGAGGGTCCACAGATACGCAGTATTTT. Residues: CAIATMLAGGSTDTQYF.

Concerning this clone: The junction does not match germline at one end; this may be a read error. This chain joins TRBV10-3 and TRBJ2-1; D perhaps matches TRBD2 (5 bases). The CDR3 has 12 amino acids. Looked up from germline, CDR1 is ENHRY and CDR2 is SYGVKD. The CDR3 here is CAVRTVYNEQFF. The CDR3 nucleotides read TGTGCCGTCAGGACTGTATACAATGAGCAGTTCTTC.

This chain uses TRBV11-2 with TRBJ1-1; D uncertain. Trimming cost V 8 bases and J 5 bases, with 18 bases left between them. The CDR3 spans 14 residues. The germline V gene encodes CDR1 SGHAT and CDR2 FQNNGV. The CDR3 here is CASRNVFRGTEAFF. The CDR3 DNA reads as TGTGCCAGCCGCAATGTCTTTCGAGGTACTGAAGCTTTCTTT.